The 21 T cell receptor beta chains below were found in one sample sequenced in a study of blood T cells in healthy people across ages. Sample-barcoded 5' priming and a J-beta primer mix drove a second PCR of roughly 7 to 11 cycles. TCRdb fed the 5' RACE reads into MiXCR, producing one record per CDR3 protein. The sample carries around 970,000 distinct CDR3 sequences, roughly 51% recorded once. The sequencing input was blood. The receptor set was obtained from an older woman in good health.

As regards this clonotype: With a much larger clone just one base away, this may be a read error. The chain carries TRBV7-2 and TRBJ2-5; the match to TRBD1 covers 9 bases. Germline CDR1 reads SGHTA; CDR2 reads FQGNSA. The CDR3 spans 15 residues. J lost 11 bases, V lost 5 bases, and 15 bases had no gene match. The CDR3 loop reads CASSPAGQGGREQYF. For the CDR3, the DNA is TGTGCCAGCAGCCCAGCGGGACAGGGCGGGCGTGAGCAGTACTTC.

The V gene is TRBV12-3 or TRBV12-4, the J gene TRBJ2-2; no clear D gene. Trimming cost V 4 bases and J 4 bases, with 4 bases left between them. The CDR3 covers 12 residues. The CDR3 is CASSWTTGELFF. The CDR3 DNA reads as TGTGCCAGCAGTTGGACCACCGGGGAGCTGTTTTTT.

The chain combines TRBV4-2 with TRBJ2-3; a weak D match, TRBD2 (6 bases). The CDR3 is 15 residues long. The V gene lost 1 base and the J gene lost 2 bases, with 10 bases spanning the gap. CDR1 is LGHNA and CDR2 is YNFKEQ in the germline V gene. The CDR3 loop reads CASSQVGGNTDTQYF. CDR3 sequence (DNA): TGTGCCAGCAGCCAAGTTGGGGGGAACACAGATACGCAGTATTTT.

The CDR3 spells CASTYTQGYTEAFF. For the CDR3, the DNA is TGCGCCAGCACGTATACCCAGGGTTATACTGAAGCTTTCTTT. This chain connects TRBV5-1 to TRBJ1-1; possibly TRBD1 for D (5 bases). CDR3 length: 14 amino acids. In germline, CDR1 is SGHRS, CDR2 YFSETQ. Trimming pared 6 bases from V and 5 bases from J, leaving 17 bases between.

This clonotype has a handful of counts. For the CDR3, the DNA is TGTGCCAGCAGCACTGAGGGATCTCGAACCTACGAGCAGTACTTC. It translates to CASSTEGSRTYEQYF. The rearrangement links TRBV7-2 to TRBJ2-7, with D perhaps TRBD2 (5 bases). The germline gives CDR1 SGHTA, CDR2 FQGNSA. The CDR3 extends over 15 amino acids. V was shortened by 5 bases and J by 2 bases, with 16 bases between the two germline ends.

The chain couples TRBV11-2 to TRBJ2-3, with D perhaps matching TRBD1 (6 bases). Germline V gene data show CDR1 as SGHAT and CDR2 as FQNNGV. V was cut by 5 bases and J by 1 base, with 16 bases left in between. The CDR3 extends over 16 amino acids. Written as DNA, the CDR3 is TGTGCCAGCAGCCCCATGAACAGGGTTGGCACAGATACGCAGTATTTT. This codes for CASSPMNRVGTDTQYF.

The rearrangement links TRBV4-1 to TRBJ1-4, with D possibly being TRBD1 (6 bases). Trimming cost V 4 bases and J 3 bases, with 21 bases left between them. The CDR3 has 18 residues. In germline, CDR1 is MGHRA, CDR2 YSYEKL. The CDR3 spells CASSRTLDSHRANEKLFF. DNA of the CDR3: TGCGCCAGCAGCCGAACACTGGACAGTCACAGGGCTAATGAAAAACTGTTTTTT.

This clonotype was counted a few times. The chain links TRBV20-1 to TRBJ2-7; TRBD2 might be the D (5 bases). The V gene's germline CDR1 is DFQATT and CDR2 SNEGSKA (reference sequence). V shed 6 bases and J shed 7 bases, with 25 bases lying between them. The CDR3 is made up of 15 amino acids. The CDR3 sequence is CSALGLDSRLMEQYF. The CDR3 DNA reads as TGCAGTGCCCTTGGGCTGGACTCACGTCTCATGGAGCAGTACTTC.

The rearrangement links TRBV20-1 to TRBJ1-6, with TRBD1 matching 7 bases. V was clipped by 6 bases and J by 8 bases; unmatched bases: 19. Germline V lookup: CDR1 DFQATT, CDR2 SNEGSKA (reference sequence). The CDR3 runs 17 residues. The CDR3 DNA sequence: TGCAGTGCCAGGCCCCAATTGACAGGGCCCAATGATTCACCCCTCCACTTT. Protein product: CSARPQLTGPNDSPLHF.

The chain combines TRBV18 with TRBJ1-6; 8 nucleotides line up with TRBD1. This CDR3 has 14 amino acids. The trim removed 3 bases at V and 8 bases at J, leaving 3 bases unmatched. Per germline, CDR1 KGHSH and CDR2 LQKENI. CDR3 in amino acids: CASSPTGDDSPLHF. CDR3 DNA: TGTGCCAGCTCACCGACAGGGGACGATTCACCCCTCCACTTT. The variable domain in full, with the rest retrieved from reference TRBV18 and TRBJ1-6, is NAGVMQNPRHLVRRRGQEARLRCSPMKGHSHVYWYRQLPEEGLKFMVYLQKENIIDESGMPKERFSAEFPKEGPSILRIQQVVRGDSAAYFCASSPTGDDSPLHFGNGTRLTVT.

The chain is built from TRBV28 and TRBJ2-6; tentative D call: TRBD2 (6 bases). Germline assignment: CDR1 MDHEN and CDR2 SYDVKM. This CDR3 contains 19 residues. The germline V and J ends were trimmed by 3 bases and 1 base, with 19 bases remaining between them. For the CDR3, the DNA is TGTGCCAGCAGTTTCATGATCGGGGGAGTAGGGTCTGGGGCCAACGTCCTGACTTTC. Its protein is CASSFMIGGVGSGANVLTF.

This clonotype was observed a handful of times. This sequence joins TRBV28 and TRBJ1-2; D ambiguous. The CDR3 spans 11 residues. The V end was cut by 5 bases, the J end by 12 bases, with 13 bases between. Germline V lookup: CDR1 MDHEN, CDR2 SYDVKM. The CDR3 sequence is CASSIRDRHTF. The CDR3 DNA follows: TGTGCCAGCAGTATACGAGATCGGCACACCTTC.

The chain has TRBV28 and TRBJ2-5; the D gene is possibly TRBD2 (6 bases). Trimming cost V 2 bases and J 3 bases, with 19 bases left between them. CDR3 length: 17 residues. Germline CDR1 is MDHEN and CDR2 is SYDVKM. The CDR3 here is CASSLRGMVKPKETQYF. CDR3 sequence (DNA): TGTGCCAGCAGTTTACGGGGGATGGTGAAACCCAAAGAGACCCAGTACTTC. Together with reference TRBV28 and TRBJ2-5, the CDR3 gives the full variable domain: DVKVTQSSRYLVKRTGEKVFLECVQDMDHENMFWYRQDPGLGLRLIYFSYDVKMKEKGDIPEGYSVSREKKERFSLILESASTNQTSMYLCASSLRGMVKPKETQYFGPGTRLLVL.

This rearrangement joins TRBV2 to TRBJ2-7, with a weak D call TRBD2 (6 bases). The CDR3 has 14 residues. V was shortened by 3 bases and J by 2 bases, with 11 bases between the two germline ends. The germline V gene has CDR1 SNHLY and CDR2 FYNNEI. The DNA for the CDR3 is TGTGCCAGCAGTGACTCTAGCGTTGCCTACGAGCAGTACTTC. It yields the protein CASSDSSVAYEQYF. The full variable domain, with the rest looked up from reference TRBV2 and TRBJ2-7, is EPEVTQTPSHQVTQMGQEVILRCVPISNHLYFYWYRQILGQKVEFLVSFYNNEISEKSEIFDDQFSVERPDGSNFTLKIRSTKLEDSAMYFCASSDSSVAYEQYFGPGTRLTVT.

The chain joins TRBV6-6 to TRBJ2-1; possibly TRBD2 for D (7 bases). Trimming left V 7 bases short and J 7 bases short, with 17 bases between. Germline V CDR1 and CDR2: MNHNY, SVGAGI (reference sequence). There are 14 residues in the CDR3. The CDR3 DNA sequence: TGTGCCAGCACCGACGCGGGGGCCGAGAATGAGCAGTTCTTC. It yields the protein CASTDAGAENEQFF.

The chain has TRBV4-3 and TRBJ2-3; 9 bases are a match to TRBD2. Germline V gene lookup returns CDR1 LGHNA and CDR2 YSLEER. The CDR3 runs 14 residues. Trimming cost V 4 bases and J 7 bases; bases outside gene matches: 6. For the CDR3, the DNA is TGCGCCAGCAGCCCAGGGACTAGCCAATATACGCAGTATTTT. Amino acids: CASSPGTSQYTQYF.

The rearrangement links TRBV3-1 to TRBJ2-2, with 7 bases aligning to TRBD1. CDR3 length: 14 amino acids. Looked up from germline, CDR1 is LGHDT and CDR2 is YNNKEL (reference sequence). J gave up 4 bases and V 4 bases, and 3 bases lay outside the gene matches. This CDR3 is CASSPYRGTGELFF. The CDR3 nucleotides read TGTGCCAGCAGCCCCTACAGGGGCACCGGGGAGCTGTTTTTT.

This clonotype was found a few times. The DNA of the CDR3 is TGTGCCAGCAGCTTATTAGGGCAGCTCACAGATACGCAGTATTTT. Translation: CASSLLGQLTDTQYF. The chain links TRBV7-2 to TRBJ2-3; D unresolved. Per the germline V gene, CDR1 is SGHTA and CDR2 is FQGNSA. The V end lost 2 bases, the J end lost 2 bases, and 11 bases lay between the germline ends. CDR3 size: 15 residues. The full variable domain, in which reference TRBV7-2 and TRBJ2-3 provide the parts outside the CDR3, is GAGVSQSPSNKVTEKGKDVELRCDPISGHTALYWYRQSLGQGLEFLIYFQGNSAPDKSGLPSDRFSAERTGGSVSTLTIQRTQQEDSAVYLCASSLLGQLTDTQYFGPGTRLTVL.

This clonotype was detected a few times. This chain joins TRBV27 and TRBJ2-5, with TRBD1 identical over 8 bases. CDR1 MNHEY and CDR2 SMNVEV come from the germline V gene (reference sequence). V was pared by 6 bases and J by 7 bases, with 7 bases of the junction left unmatched. There are 13 residues in the CDR3. The CDR3 nucleotides are TGTGCCAGCAGAACCGACAGGGGAAGGACCCAGTACTTC. It specifies CASRTDRGRTQYF.

The chain employs TRBV13 and TRBJ2-5; D remains unclear. CDR3 length: 12 residues. Germline V gene data show CDR1 as PRHDT and CDR2 as FYEKMQ (reference sequence). The germline V and J ends were trimmed by 2 bases and 5 bases, with 6 bases remaining between them. This chain's CDR3 is CASSLTTETQYF. The CDR3 DNA follows: TGTGCCAGCAGCTTAACTACGGAGACCCAGTACTTC.

This clonotype has only one observation. The V call is TRBV9, the J call TRBJ2-5; D is uncertain. Trimming removed 3 bases at V and 7 bases at J, with 13 bases between. Looked up from germline, CDR1 is SGDLS and CDR2 is YYNGEE. The CDR3 runs to 13 residues. The chain's CDR3 is CASSGDSQRTQYF. CDR3 coding DNA: TGTGCCAGCAGCGGAGACTCCCAGAGGACCCAGTACTTC.